A single sample gave rise to the 14 T cell receptor beta chains below, sequenced in a study of T-cell memory formation after mild COVID-19. TCRdb re-derived calls from the 5' RACE reads in MiXCR, one entry per CDR3 protein. This sample yields about 340,000 distinct CDR3 sequences, of which around 15% are seen a single time; 20% to 25% belongs to the top ten. Sample: PBMCs or a T cell subset sorted from them (not recorded which). Receptor source: a man aged 18 to 30 who had mild COVID-19 (a few samples of this study predate the infection). Cell type and time point are not known.

This chain joins TRBV7-9 and TRBJ2-5; no clear D. The length of the CDR3 is 13 residues. CDR1 and CDR2 from the germline V gene are SEHNR and FQNEAQ (reference sequence). V was shortened by 6 bases and J by 5 bases, with 13 bases between the two germline ends. The CDR3: CASRERVVETQYF. The CDR3 DNA is TGTGCCAGCAGAGAAAGGGTGGTGGAGACCCAGTACTTC.

This clonotype was counted only a few times. The genes are TRBV7-3 and TRBJ2-3, with D maybe TRBD2 (5 bases). V lost 2 bases and J lost 2, with 11 bases in between. Germline CDR1 and CDR2: SGHTA and FQGTGA. The CDR3 spans 15 residues. The CDR3 reads CASSLQGGSTDTQYF. CDR3 DNA sequence: TGTGCCAGCAGCTTACAAGGCGGGTCCACAGATACGCAGTATTTT. The whole variable domain, remainder taken from reference TRBV7-3 and TRBJ2-3, is GAGVSQTPSNKVTEKGKYVELRCDPISGHTALYWYRQSLGQGPEFLIYFQGTGAADDSGLPNDRFFAVRPEGSVSTLKIQRTERGDSAVYLCASSLQGGSTDTQYFGPGTRLTVL.

This clonotype was seen ten or more times. This rearrangement joins TRBV5-1 to TRBJ1-1; weak D call: TRBD1 (6 bases). Trimming took off 2 bases at V and 5 bases at J, with 10 bases between the two ends. This CDR3 comprises 13 residues. Per germline, CDR1 SGHRS and CDR2 YFSETQ. The CDR3 spells CASSLQQGTEAFF. The CDR3 nucleotides read TGCGCCAGCAGCTTACAACAGGGTACTGAAGCTTTCTTT.

V usage is TRBV6-6 and J usage is TRBJ1-1; 8 bases are shared with TRBD1. The germline V gene encodes CDR1 MNHNY and CDR2 SVGAGI (reference sequence). V lost 2 bases to trimming and J lost 5 bases; unmatched junction nucleotides: 4. This CDR3 spans 14 amino acids. The CDR3 region is CASSYVTGGTEAFF. For the CDR3, the DNA is TGTGCCAGCAGTTACGTTACAGGGGGGACTGAAGCTTTCTTT.

The chain is built from TRBV6-2 or TRBV6-3 and TRBJ2-5, with D unclear. The germline V gene encodes CDR1 MNHEY and CDR2 SVGEGT. This CDR3 has 11 residues. V was pared by 4 bases and J by 8 bases, with 8 bases between. The CDR3 protein is CASSFASTQYF. CDR3 DNA sequence: TGTGCCAGCAGTTTTGCCAGTACCCAGTACTTC.

This clonotype has only a few counts. The chain links TRBV5-5 to TRBJ2-7; 10 bases agree with TRBD2. This CDR3 has 16 amino acids. Germline CDR1 is SGHKS and CDR2 is YYEKEE (reference sequence). The CDR3 is CASSFAVSSGGYVQYV. CDR3 in DNA: TGTGCCAGCAGCTTCGCCGTGTCTAGCGGGGGTTACGTGCAGTACGTC.

At least ten counts were recorded for this clonotype. This sequence joins TRBV7-2 and TRBJ2-7; D is perhaps TRBD1 or TRBD2 (5 bases each). Trimming removed 5 bases from V and 0 bases from J, with 11 bases in between. The CDR3 extends over 14 amino acids. CDR1 and CDR2 from the germline V gene are SGHTA and FQGNSA. The CDR3 DNA is TGTGCCAGCAGCAACGAGGGGACCTCCTACGAGCAGTACGTC. This sequence encodes CASSNEGTSYEQYV.

This clonotype came up a few times. The genes are TRBV25-1 and TRBJ1-1; 8 bases map to TRBD1. Germline lookup yields CDR1 MGHDK and CDR2 SYGVNS. This CDR3 comprises 13 residues. V lost 7 bases, J lost 7 bases, and 8 bases stayed unmatched. CDR3 region: CASIGQGRNEAFF. CDR3 nucleotides: TGTGCCAGCATTGGACAGGGCCGCAATGAAGCTTTCTTT.

This chain joins TRBV23-1 and TRBJ2-7; 10 bases line up with TRBD1. TRBV23-1 is classed as an ORF, of uncertain function. V shed 4 bases, J shed 3 bases, and the junction held 6 bases outside the gene matches. The length of the CDR3 is 15 residues. CDR3 sequence reads: CASSRGTGASYEQYV. CDR3 nucleotides: TGCGCCAGCAGTCGAGGGACAGGGGCAAGCTACGAGCAGTACGTC.

The chain couples TRBV18 to TRBJ2-5, with D unclear. Germline V gene data show CDR1 as KGHSH and CDR2 as LQKENI. The CDR3 runs to 14 residues. The V end lost 0 bases, the J end lost 2 bases, and 7 bases lay between the germline ends. CDR3 DNA: TGTGCCAGCTCACCACCGAGTAGTCAAGAGACCCAGTACTTC. As protein: CASSPPSSQETQYF.

This chain uses TRBV7-8 with TRBJ1-1; TRBD1 is a possible D gene (6 bases). CDR1 is SGHVS, CDR2 FQNEAQ, per germline. V was trimmed by 4 bases and J by 8 bases, leaving 17 bases between them. This CDR3 has 14 residues. The CDR3 DNA reads TGTGCCAGCAGCTCCGCACCCTTAGGGGGAGAAGCTTTCTTT. Protein sequence: CASSSAPLGGEAFF.

This clonotype appeared a few times. This chain joins TRBV12-3 or TRBV12-4 and TRBJ2-3, with D unclear. Trimming stripped 6 bases from V and 9 bases from J, with 19 bases between. The CDR3 loop spans 14 amino acids. The chain's CDR3 is CASSPIPVQLTQYF. CDR3 DNA: TGTGCCAGCAGCCCCATCCCGGTGCAGTTAACGCAGTATTTT.

This sequence joins TRBV27 and TRBJ1-5; no clear D. V lost 3 bases and J 4 bases, leaving 7 bases between the germline ends. Germline-derived CDR1 and CDR2 are MNHEY and SMNVEV (reference sequence). This CDR3 is 13 amino acids long. For the CDR3, the DNA is TGTGCCAGCAGTTTGACGAGGAATCAGCCCCAGCATTTT. The encoded protein is CASSLTRNQPQHF.

This clonotype was recorded only once. This chain joins TRBV20-1 and TRBJ2-7; 7 bases are a match to TRBD2. Germline values: CDR1 DFQATT, CDR2 SNEGSKA (reference sequence). The CDR3 is 14 amino acids. DNA of the CDR3: TGCAGGGCCCCGCGGGGGAGCCAACCCTACGAGCAGTACGTC. It is translated as CRAPRGSQPYEQYV.